What follows is one TCR beta chain and its context. Antigen: not known. The data were taken from a study of blood T cells in healthy people across ages. It was with a sample-barcoded 5' primer and a J-beta primer mix that a second PCR of roughly 7 to 12 cycles was run. Individual samples furnished no less than 3 million CDR3-containing paired-end reads apiece. In TCRdb, the 5' RACE reads were re-called with MiXCR into one record per CDR3 protein. The repertoire holds just over 1 million distinct CDR3 sequences, with 40% to 45% as singletons. Each sample had at least 6.5 million PBMCs isolated. The study, taken as a whole, reports: The study regarded diversity estimates from one million T cells as underestimates. Naive CD4+ cell counts and diversity both ran higher in long-lived than in aged donors.

The clonotype comes from a woman aged 55-69 years in good health. The specimen was blood.

The DNA for the CDR3 is TGCAGTGCCGCGGGACCGGAGAGGGCCTATGGCTACACCTTC. It yields the protein CSAAGPERAYGYTF. This chain uses TRBV20-1 with TRBJ1-2; D is perhaps TRBD1 (5 bases). CDR3 length equals 14 residues. The V and J ends lost 6 bases and 4 bases respectively, with 18 bases between them. Germline-derived CDR1 and CDR2 are DFQATT and SNEGSKA (reference sequence).